This T cell receptor (beta chain) was profiled in a study of control samples from healthy donors and cancer patients. V lost 2 bases to trimming and J lost 0 bases, with 17 bases between them. The CDR3 extends over 19 amino acids. In germline, CDR1 is MRHNA, CDR2 SNTAGT. Here immunoSEQ multiplex PCR was the method, and the copy in TCRdb shows in-frame clones only, minus some. This table has roughly 120,000 clones, 80% to 90% appearing once. The TCR comes from a woman aged 45 to 65 with colorectal cancer. The rearrangement links TRBV6-4 to TRBJ1-6; D gene ambiguous. The sequencing sample was made of PBMCs. The DNA of the CDR3 is TGTGCCAGCAGTGACGTTGGGTTAGGGTCTCTCTCCTATAATTCACCCCTCCACTTT. This translates into CASSDVGLGSLSYNSPLHF.